This T cell receptor beta chain was captured in a study of beta chain features in type 1 diabetes. Findings and caveats of the study: Healthy donors had naive, central memory and Treg TCRB repertoires that appeared less similar than those seen among patients.

J gave up 2 bases and V 2 bases, and 14 bases lay outside the gene matches. Germline V gene sequence: CDR1 KGHSH, CDR2 LQKENI. This CDR3 has 19 residues. Of the isolated RNA, all was reverse transcribed, and so the sequenced material was expressed TCRB transcripts. Read counts averaged approximately 3.3 million for samples of naive, central memory and regulatory T cells. Clones were sequenced by immunoSEQ multiplex PCR, and TCRdb holds only the in-frame ones, with some missing. This table has 350,000 to 400,000 clones, about 14% appearing once. Sorting gave populations that all exceeded 98% purity. Notes on this clone: Its cognate antigen is unknown.

V gene TRBV18 combines with J gene TRBJ2-7, with 11 bases lining up with TRBD1. The sequencing input was naive CD4+ T cells from blood. The source of this sequence is a woman under 30 in good health. The CDR3 sequence is CASSPDLATGTGGTYEQYF. As DNA, the CDR3 is TGTGCCAGCTCACCAGATTTGGCAACTGGGACAGGGGGGACCTACGAGCAGTACTTC.